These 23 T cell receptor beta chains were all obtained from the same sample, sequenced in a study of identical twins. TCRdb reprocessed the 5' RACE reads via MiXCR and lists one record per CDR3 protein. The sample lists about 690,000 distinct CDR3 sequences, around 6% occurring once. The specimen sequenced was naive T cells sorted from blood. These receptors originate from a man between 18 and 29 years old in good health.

CDR3 DNA: TGTGCCAGCAGCTTCACTAGCGGTTGGGGGAATGAGCAGTTCTTC. Its translation is CASSFTSGWGNEQFF. The chain links TRBV12-3 or TRBV12-4 to TRBJ2-1; 8 bases align to TRBD2. J lost 7 bases, V lost 6 bases, and 11 bases had no gene match. There are 15 residues in the CDR3.

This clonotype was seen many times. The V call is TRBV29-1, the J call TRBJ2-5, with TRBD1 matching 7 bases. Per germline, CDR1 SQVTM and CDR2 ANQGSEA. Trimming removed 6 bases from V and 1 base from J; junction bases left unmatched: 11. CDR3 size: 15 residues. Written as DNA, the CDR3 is TGCAGCGTCCCACATTGGACAGGAGGCCAAGAGACCCAGTACTTC. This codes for CSVPHWTGGQETQYF.

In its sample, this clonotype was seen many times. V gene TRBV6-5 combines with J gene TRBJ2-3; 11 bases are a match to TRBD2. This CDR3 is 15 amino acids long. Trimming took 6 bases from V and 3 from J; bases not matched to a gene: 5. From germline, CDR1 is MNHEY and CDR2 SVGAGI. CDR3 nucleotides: TGTGCCAGCAGCTATCTAGCGGGAGGAACAGATACGCAGTATTTT. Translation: CASSYLAGGTDTQYF.

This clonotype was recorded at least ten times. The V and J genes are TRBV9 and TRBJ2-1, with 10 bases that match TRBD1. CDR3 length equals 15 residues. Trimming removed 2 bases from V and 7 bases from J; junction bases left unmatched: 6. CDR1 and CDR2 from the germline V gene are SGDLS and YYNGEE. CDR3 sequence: CASSVLTGGLNEQFF. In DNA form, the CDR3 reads TGTGCCAGCAGCGTGTTGACAGGGGGCTTAAATGAGCAGTTCTTC.

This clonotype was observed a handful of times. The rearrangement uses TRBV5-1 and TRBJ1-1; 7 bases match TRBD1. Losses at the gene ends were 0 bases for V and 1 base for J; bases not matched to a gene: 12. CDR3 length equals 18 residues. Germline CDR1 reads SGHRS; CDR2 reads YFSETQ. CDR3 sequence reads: CASSLVGVEQGSNTEAFF. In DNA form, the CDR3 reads TGCGCCAGCAGCTTGGTTGGGGTTGAACAGGGGTCGAACACTGAAGCTTTCTTT.

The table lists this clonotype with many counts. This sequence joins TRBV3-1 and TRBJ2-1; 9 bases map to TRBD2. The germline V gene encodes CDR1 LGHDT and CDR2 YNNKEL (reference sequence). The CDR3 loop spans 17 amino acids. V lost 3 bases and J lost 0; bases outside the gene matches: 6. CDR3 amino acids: CASSHGGGASSYNEQFF. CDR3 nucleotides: TGTGCCAGCAGCCACGGCGGGGGGGCGAGCTCCTACAATGAGCAGTTCTTC.

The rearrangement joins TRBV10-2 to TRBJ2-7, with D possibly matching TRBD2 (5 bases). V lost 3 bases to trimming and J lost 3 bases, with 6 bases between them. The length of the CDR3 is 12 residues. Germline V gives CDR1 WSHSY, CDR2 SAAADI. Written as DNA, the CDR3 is TGCGCCAGCAGTGACGGGGACTACGAGCAGTACGTC. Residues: CASSDGDYEQYV.

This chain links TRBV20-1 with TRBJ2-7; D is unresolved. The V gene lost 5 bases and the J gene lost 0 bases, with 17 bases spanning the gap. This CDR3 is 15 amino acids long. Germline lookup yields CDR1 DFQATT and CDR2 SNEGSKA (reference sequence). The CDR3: CSASPGPESSYEQYF. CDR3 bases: TGCAGTGCTTCCCCAGGACCGGAGAGCTCCTACGAGCAGTACTTC.

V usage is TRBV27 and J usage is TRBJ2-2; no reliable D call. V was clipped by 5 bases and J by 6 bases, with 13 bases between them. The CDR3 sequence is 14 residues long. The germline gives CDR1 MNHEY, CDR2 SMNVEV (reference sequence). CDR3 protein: CASSPSVGPGELFF. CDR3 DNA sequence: TGTGCCAGCAGTCCGTCAGTAGGGCCCGGGGAGCTGTTTTTT.

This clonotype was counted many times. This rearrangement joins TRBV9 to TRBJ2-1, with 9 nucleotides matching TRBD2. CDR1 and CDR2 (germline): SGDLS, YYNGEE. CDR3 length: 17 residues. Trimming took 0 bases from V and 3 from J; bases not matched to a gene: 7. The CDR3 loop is CASSVAVGAGGYNEQFF. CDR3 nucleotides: TGTGCCAGCAGCGTAGCGGTAGGAGCGGGAGGCTACAATGAGCAGTTCTTC.

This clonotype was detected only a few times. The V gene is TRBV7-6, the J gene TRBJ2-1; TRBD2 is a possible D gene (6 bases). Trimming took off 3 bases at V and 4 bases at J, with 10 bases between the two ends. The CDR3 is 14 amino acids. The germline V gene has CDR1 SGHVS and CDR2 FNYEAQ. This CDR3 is CASSFAGIYNEQFF. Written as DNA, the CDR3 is TGTGCCAGCAGCTTCGCGGGAATTTACAATGAGCAGTTCTTC.

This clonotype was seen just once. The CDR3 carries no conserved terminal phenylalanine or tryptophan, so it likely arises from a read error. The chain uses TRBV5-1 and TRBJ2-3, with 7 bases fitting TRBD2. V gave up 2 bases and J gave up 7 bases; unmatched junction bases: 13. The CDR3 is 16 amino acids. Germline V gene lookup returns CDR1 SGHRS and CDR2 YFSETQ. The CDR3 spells CASSLDEGGPFNTQYV. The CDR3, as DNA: TGCGCCAGCAGCTTAGATGAGGGAGGGCCTTTCAATACGCAGTATGTT.

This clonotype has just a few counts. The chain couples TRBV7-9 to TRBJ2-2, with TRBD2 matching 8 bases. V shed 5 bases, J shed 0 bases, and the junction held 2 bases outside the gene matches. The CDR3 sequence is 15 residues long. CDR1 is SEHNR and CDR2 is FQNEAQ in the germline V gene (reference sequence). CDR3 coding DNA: TGTGCCAGCAGCCGGGGGGGGCCGAACACCGGGGAGCTGTTTTTT. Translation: CASSRGGPNTGELFF.

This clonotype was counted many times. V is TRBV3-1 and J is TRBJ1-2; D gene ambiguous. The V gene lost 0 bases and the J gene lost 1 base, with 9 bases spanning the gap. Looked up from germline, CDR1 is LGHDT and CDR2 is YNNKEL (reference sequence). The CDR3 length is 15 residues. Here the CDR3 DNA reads TGTGCCAGCAGCCAAGAACCTGGGATTAACTATGGCTACACCTTC. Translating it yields CASSQEPGINYGYTF.

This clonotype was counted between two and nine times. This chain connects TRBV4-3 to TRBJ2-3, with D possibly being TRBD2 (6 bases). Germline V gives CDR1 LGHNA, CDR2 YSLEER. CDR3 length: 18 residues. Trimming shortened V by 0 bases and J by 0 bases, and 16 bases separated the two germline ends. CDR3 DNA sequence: TGCGCCAGCAGCCAAGACCACCCAGGAGGGTATAGCACAGATACGCAGTATTTT. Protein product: CASSQDHPGGYSTDTQYF.

Written as DNA, the CDR3 is TGCGCCAGCAGCCAAGTTCAGGAAGAGCAGTTCTTC. Its translation is CASSQVQEEQFF. The chain combines TRBV4-1 with TRBJ2-1; D is uncertain. Trimming removed 1 base at V and 10 bases at J, with 8 bases between. The length of the CDR3 is 12 residues. Germline CDR1 reads MGHRA; CDR2 reads YSYEKL.

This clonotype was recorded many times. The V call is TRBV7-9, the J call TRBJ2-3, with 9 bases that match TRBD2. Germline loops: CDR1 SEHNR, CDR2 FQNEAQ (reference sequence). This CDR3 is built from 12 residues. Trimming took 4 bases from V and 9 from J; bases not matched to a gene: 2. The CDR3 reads CASSSAGGTQYF. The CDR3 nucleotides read TGTGCCAGCAGCTCAGCGGGAGGCACGCAGTATTTT.

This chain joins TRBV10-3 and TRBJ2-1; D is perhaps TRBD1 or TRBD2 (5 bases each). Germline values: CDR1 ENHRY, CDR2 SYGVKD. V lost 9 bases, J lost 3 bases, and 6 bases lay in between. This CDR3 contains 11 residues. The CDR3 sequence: CAMGDYNEQFF. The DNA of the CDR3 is TGTGCCATGGGGGACTACAATGAGCAGTTCTTC.

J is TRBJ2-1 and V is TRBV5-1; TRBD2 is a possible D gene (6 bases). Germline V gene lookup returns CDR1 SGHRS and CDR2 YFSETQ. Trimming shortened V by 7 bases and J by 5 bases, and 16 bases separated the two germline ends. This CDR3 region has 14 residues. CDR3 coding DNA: TGCGCCAGCTCCCCGGGACTCCTCAACAATGAGCAGTTCTTC. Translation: CASSPGLLNNEQFF.

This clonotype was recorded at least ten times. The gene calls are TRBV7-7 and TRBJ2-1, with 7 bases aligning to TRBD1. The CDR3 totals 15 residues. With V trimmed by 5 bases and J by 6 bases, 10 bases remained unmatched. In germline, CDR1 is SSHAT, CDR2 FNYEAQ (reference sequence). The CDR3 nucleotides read TGTGCCAGCAGCCTAGGGACAGTAACCGCCAATGAGCAGTTCTTC. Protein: CASSLGTVTANEQFF.

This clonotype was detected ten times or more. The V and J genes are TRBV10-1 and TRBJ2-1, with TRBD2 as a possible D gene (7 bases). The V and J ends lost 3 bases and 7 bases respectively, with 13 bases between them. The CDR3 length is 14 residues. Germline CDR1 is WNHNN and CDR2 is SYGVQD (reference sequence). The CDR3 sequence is CASSDRGARNEQFF. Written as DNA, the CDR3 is TGCGCCAGCAGTGATCGGGGGGCAAGGAATGAGCAGTTCTTC.

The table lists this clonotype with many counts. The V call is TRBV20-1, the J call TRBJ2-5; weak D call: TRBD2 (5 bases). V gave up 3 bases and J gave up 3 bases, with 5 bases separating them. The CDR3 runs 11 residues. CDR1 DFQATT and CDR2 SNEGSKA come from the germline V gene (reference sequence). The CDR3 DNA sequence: TGCAGTGCTAGCGGGGAAGAGACCCAGTACTTC. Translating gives CSASGEETQYF.

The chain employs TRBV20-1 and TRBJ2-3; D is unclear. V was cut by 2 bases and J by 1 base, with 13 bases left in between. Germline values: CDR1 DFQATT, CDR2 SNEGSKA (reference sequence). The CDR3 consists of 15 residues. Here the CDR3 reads CSARFPVPRTDTQYF. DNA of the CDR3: TGCAGTGCTAGATTCCCAGTCCCACGCACAGATACGCAGTATTTT.